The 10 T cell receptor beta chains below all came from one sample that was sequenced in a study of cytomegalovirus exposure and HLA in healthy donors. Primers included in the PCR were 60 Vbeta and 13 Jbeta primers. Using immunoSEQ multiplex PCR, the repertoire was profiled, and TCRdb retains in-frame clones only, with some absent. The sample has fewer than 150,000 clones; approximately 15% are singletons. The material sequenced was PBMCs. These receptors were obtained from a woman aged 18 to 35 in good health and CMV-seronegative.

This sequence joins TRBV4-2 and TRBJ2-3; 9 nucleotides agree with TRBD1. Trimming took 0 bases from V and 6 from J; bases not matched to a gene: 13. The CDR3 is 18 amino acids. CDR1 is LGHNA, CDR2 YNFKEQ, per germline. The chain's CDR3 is CASSQETGLGQGWDTQYF. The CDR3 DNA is TGTGCCAGCAGCCAAGAAACCGGCCTAGGACAGGGGTGGGATACGCAGTATTTT.

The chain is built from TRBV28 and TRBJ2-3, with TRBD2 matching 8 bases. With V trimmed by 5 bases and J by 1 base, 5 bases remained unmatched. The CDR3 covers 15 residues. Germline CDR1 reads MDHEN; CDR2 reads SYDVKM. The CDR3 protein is CASSGGLVGTDTQYF. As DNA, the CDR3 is TGTGCCAGCAGTGGGGGACTAGTTGGCACAGATACGCAGTATTTT.

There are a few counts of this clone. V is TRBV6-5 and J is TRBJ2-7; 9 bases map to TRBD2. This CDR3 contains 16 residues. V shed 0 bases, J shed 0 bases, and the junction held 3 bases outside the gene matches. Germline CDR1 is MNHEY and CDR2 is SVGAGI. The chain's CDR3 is CASSYSGGGASYEQYF. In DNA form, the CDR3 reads TGTGCCAGCAGTTACTCGGGCGGGGGGGCCTCCTACGAGCAGTACTTC.

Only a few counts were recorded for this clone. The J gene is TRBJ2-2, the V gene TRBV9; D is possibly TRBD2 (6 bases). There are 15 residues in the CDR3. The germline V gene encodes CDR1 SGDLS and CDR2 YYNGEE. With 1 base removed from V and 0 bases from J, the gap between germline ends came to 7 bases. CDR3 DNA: TGTGCCAGCAGCGTATCTAGCGCGAACACCGGGGAGCTGTTTTTT. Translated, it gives CASSVSSANTGELFF.

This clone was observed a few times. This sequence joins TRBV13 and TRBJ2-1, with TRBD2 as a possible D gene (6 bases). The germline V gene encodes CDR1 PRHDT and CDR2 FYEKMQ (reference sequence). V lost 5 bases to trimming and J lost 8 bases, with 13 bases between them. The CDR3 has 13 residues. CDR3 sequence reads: CASSGLSGDEQFF. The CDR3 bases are TGTGCCAGCAGCGGACTATCTGGGGATGAGCAGTTCTTC.

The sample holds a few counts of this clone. The CDR3 spells CASSHPAGGPLSNQPQHF. DNA for the CDR3: TGTGCCAGCAGCCATCCTGCCGGGGGGCCCCTAAGCAATCAGCCCCAGCATTTT. The genes are TRBV16 and TRBJ1-5, with a possible D match to TRBD1 (6 bases). Germline CDR1 reads KGHSY; CDR2 reads FQNENV. The CDR3 consists of 18 residues. Trimming shortened V by 3 bases and J by 1 base, and 19 bases separated the two germline ends. The complete variable domain, with remaining parts taken from reference TRBV16 and TRBJ1-5, reads GEEVAQTPKHLVRGEGQKAKLYCAPIKGHSYVFWYQQVLKNEFKFLISFQNENVFDETGMPKERFSAKCLPNSPCSLEIQATKLEDSAVYFCASSHPAGGPLSNQPQHFGDGTRLSIL.

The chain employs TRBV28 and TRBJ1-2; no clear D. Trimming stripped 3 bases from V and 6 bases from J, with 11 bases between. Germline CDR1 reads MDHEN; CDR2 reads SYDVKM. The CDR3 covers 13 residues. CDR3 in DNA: TGTGCCAGCAGTTTCGGCAGGAGGAATGGCTACACCTTC. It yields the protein CASSFGRRNGYTF.

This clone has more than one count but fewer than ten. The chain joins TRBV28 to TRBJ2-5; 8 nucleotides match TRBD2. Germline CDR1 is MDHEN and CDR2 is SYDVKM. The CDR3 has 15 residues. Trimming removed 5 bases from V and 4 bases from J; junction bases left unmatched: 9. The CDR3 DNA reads TGTGCCAGCAGTCCCCCGACGGCGGGAGGAGAGACCCAGTACTTC. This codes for CASSPPTAGGETQYF.

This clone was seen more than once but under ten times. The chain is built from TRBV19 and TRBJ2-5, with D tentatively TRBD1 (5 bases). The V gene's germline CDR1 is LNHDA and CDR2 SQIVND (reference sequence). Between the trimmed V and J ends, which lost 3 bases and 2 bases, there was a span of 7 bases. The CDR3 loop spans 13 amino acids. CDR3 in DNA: TGTGCCAGTAGTATGGGGCAGCAAGAGACCCAGTACTTC. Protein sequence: CASSMGQQETQYF.

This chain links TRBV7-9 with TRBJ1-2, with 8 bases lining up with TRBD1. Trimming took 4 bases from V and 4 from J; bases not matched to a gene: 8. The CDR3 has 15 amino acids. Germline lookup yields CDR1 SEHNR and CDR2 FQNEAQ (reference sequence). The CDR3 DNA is TGTGCCAGCAGCTGGGGACAGGATCCCCTCTATGGCTACACCTTC. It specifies CASSWGQDPLYGYTF.